These 18 T cell receptor beta chains share one sample of origin, sequenced in a study of identical twins. Using its own MiXCR run on the 5' RACE reads, TCRdb lists one record per CDR3 protein. The sample has roughly 1.6 million distinct CDR3 sequences, around 33% seen once. The specimen sequenced was cord blood. The receptor source for this set is a newborn girl in good health.

This clonotype was observed a handful of times. V usage is TRBV5-1 and J usage is TRBJ1-1; perhaps TRBD1 as D (6 bases). V shed 2 bases and J shed 4 bases, with 18 bases lying between them. The CDR3 length is 16 residues. Germline lookup yields CDR1 SGHRS and CDR2 YFSETQ. Here the CDR3 DNA reads TGCGCCAGCAGCTTAGCGGTCGTGAGGGGGGGCACTGAAGCTTTCTTT. Encoded protein: CASSLAVVRGGTEAFF.

This clonotype was seen a few times. This chain connects TRBV20-1 to TRBJ1-4; no firm D call. The V end was cut by 2 bases, the J end by 7 bases, with 8 bases between. Germline lookup yields CDR1 DFQATT and CDR2 SNEGSKA (reference sequence). The CDR3 extends over 12 amino acids. CDR3 DNA sequence: TGCAGTGCTAGATACGCAGTTGAAAAACTGTTTTTT. This translates into CSARYAVEKLFF.

The chain has TRBV11-2 and TRBJ1-2; possibly TRBD1 for D (6 bases). This CDR3 region has 12 residues. Looked up from germline, CDR1 is SGHAT and CDR2 is FQNNGV. Trimming stripped 3 bases from V and 13 bases from J, with 15 bases between. CDR3 in DNA: TGTGCCAGCAGCTTGCTGCGGGACACTTCCACCTTC. Translating it yields CASSLLRDTSTF.

This clonotype was observed a single time. The chain joins TRBV3-1 to TRBJ1-2; 8 bases are shared with TRBD1. This CDR3 has 15 amino acids. Germline lookup yields CDR1 LGHDT and CDR2 YNNKEL (reference sequence). Trimming cost V 2 bases and J 4 bases; bases outside gene matches: 6. This chain's CDR3 is CASSQQGQESYGYTF. DNA of the CDR3: TGTGCCAGCAGCCAACAGGGACAGGAAAGCTATGGCTACACCTTC.

This clonotype was picked up one time. Mismatch with germline at one junction end may stem from a read error. J is TRBJ2-3 and V is TRBV28; D might be TRBD1 or TRBD2, each matching 6 bases. This CDR3 has 15 amino acids. Germline values: CDR1 MDHEN, CDR2 SYDVKM. CDR3 loop: CAGSLPTRGDDTQYF. For the CDR3, the DNA is TGTGCCGGCAGTTTACCAACTAGGGGGGATGATACGCAGTATTTT.

CDR3 protein: CASSQGGSLAGPGFF. The CDR3 DNA follows: TGTGCCAGCAGCCAAGGAGGGTCGTTGGCAGGGCCCGGGTTCTTC. This chain uses TRBV3-1 with TRBJ2-1, with D possibly being TRBD1 or TRBD2 (5 bases each). Germline V gives CDR1 LGHDT, CDR2 YNNKEL (reference sequence). Trimming removed 1 base from V and 15 bases from J, with 22 bases in between. This CDR3 has 15 amino acids.

This clonotype was picked up a small number of times. The gene calls are TRBV14 and TRBJ2-3; TRBD2 matches at 8 bases. The J segment lost 3 bases and the V segment lost 0 bases, leaving 5 bases of the junction unmatched. Germline CDR1 is SGHDN and CDR2 is FVKESK. This CDR3 is built from 16 residues. The CDR3 sequence is CASSQDGQRETDTQYF. As DNA, the CDR3 is TGTGCCAGCAGCCAAGATGGACAGCGGGAGACAGATACGCAGTATTTT.

This CDR3 reads CASSFREGGIQYF. The CDR3, as DNA: TGTGCCAGCAGTTTTCGGGAGGGGGGCATTCAGTACTTC. The genes are TRBV27 and TRBJ2-4; 8 bases line up with TRBD2. CDR1 and CDR2 from the germline V gene are MNHEY and SMNVEV (reference sequence). V lost 3 bases, J lost 9 bases, and 4 bases stayed unmatched. There are 13 residues in the CDR3.

The rearrangement links TRBV19 to TRBJ2-1; tentatively, D is TRBD2 (5 bases). The CDR3 loop spans 15 amino acids. V shed 0 bases and J shed 2 bases, with 8 bases lying between them. The V gene's germline CDR1 is LNHDA and CDR2 SQIVND (reference sequence). The CDR3 loop is CASSIESGTYNEQFF. DNA of the CDR3: TGTGCCAGTAGTATAGAGAGCGGCACCTACAATGAGCAGTTCTTC.

In this sample, this clonotype turned up a few times. The rearrangement links TRBV7-2 to TRBJ2-7; 7 nucleotides align to TRBD1. The CDR3 sequence is 15 residues long. V lost 1 base and J lost 1; bases outside the gene matches: 4. Germline V gives CDR1 SGHTA, CDR2 FQGNSA. CDR3: CASSLDPGQSYEQYF. CDR3 DNA sequence: TGTGCCAGCAGCTTAGACCCGGGACAGTCCTACGAGCAGTACTTC.

This clonotype has only a few counts. The rearrangement uses TRBV10-1 and TRBJ1-1; possibly TRBD1 for D (6 bases). Germline CDR1 and CDR2: WNHNN and SYGVQD (reference sequence). The CDR3 has 14 residues. The V and J ends lost 0 bases and 4 bases respectively, with 9 bases between them. The CDR3 DNA follows: TGCGCCAGCAGTGAGTCGCCGGGGGCCACTGAAGCTTTCTTT. This translates into CASSESPGATEAFF.

This chain joins TRBV2 and TRBJ2-3; D possibly matches TRBD1 or TRBD2 (5 bases each). Trimming removed 3 bases at V and 0 bases at J, with 13 bases between. The CDR3 is 16 residues long. Per germline, CDR1 SNHLY and CDR2 FYNNEI. The CDR3 sequence: CASSDEEDISTDTQYF. For the CDR3, the DNA is TGTGCCAGCAGTGATGAGGAGGACATCAGCACAGATACGCAGTATTTT. Variable domain in full (rest from reference TRBV2 and TRBJ2-3): EPEVTQTPSHQVTQMGQEVILRCVPISNHLYFYWYRQILGQKVEFLVSFYNNEISEKSEIFDDQFSVERPDGSNFTLKIRSTKLEDSAMYFCASSDEEDISTDTQYFGPGTRLTVL.

A few counts support this clonotype. This sequence joins TRBV5-1 and TRBJ1-1; D call uncertain. Trimming removed 2 bases from V and 8 bases from J, with 13 bases in between. CDR3 length: 13 residues. The germline V gene has CDR1 SGHRS and CDR2 YFSETQ. Written as DNA, the CDR3 is TGCGCCAGCAGCTTAGGTTCCGCAGCGGAAGCTTTCTTT. Translated, it gives CASSLGSAAEAFF.

This clonotype came up a few times. The genes are TRBV28 and TRBJ2-1; D gene ambiguous. Trimming left V 4 bases short and J 0 bases short, with 13 bases between. The germline V gene has CDR1 MDHEN and CDR2 SYDVKM. This CDR3 spans 16 amino acids. The CDR3 is CASSSPDPISYNEQFF. The CDR3, as DNA: TGTGCCAGCAGTTCCCCGGACCCCATCTCCTACAATGAGCAGTTCTTC.

Turning to this clonotype: Germline is not matched at one junction end, which may reflect a read error. This chain connects TRBV20-1 to TRBJ2-3, with D possibly being TRBD2 (6 bases). The CDR3 is 16 amino acids. Germline loops: CDR1 DFQATT, CDR2 SNEGSKA (reference sequence). The CDR3: CSARPLTRQSTDTRYF. As DNA, the CDR3 is TGCAGTGCTAGACCTTTGACTAGACAAAGCACAGATACGCGGTATTTT.

In its sample, this clonotype was seen a few times. V usage is TRBV5-1 and J usage is TRBJ2-5, with D possibly matching TRBD1 (6 bases). Trimming took off 5 bases at V and 3 bases at J, with 11 bases between the two ends. The germline gives CDR1 SGHRS, CDR2 YFSETQ. The CDR3 length is 13 residues. CDR3 region: CASRRNREETQYF. Written as DNA, the CDR3 is TGCGCCAGCAGGAGAAACAGGGAAGAGACCCAGTACTTC.

The sample holds one count of this clonotype. V and J are TRBV20-1 and TRBJ2-4; 8 bases fit TRBD2. The tail of the sequence fits TRBJ2-7 better, so the J call may be wrong. This CDR3 has 13 residues. Germline assignment: CDR1 DFQATT and CDR2 SNEGSKA (reference sequence). The CDR3 DNA reads TGCAGTGCTGGGCGGGAGGTCGCCTACGAGCAGTACTTC. Its translation is CSAGREVAYEQYF.

This chain uses TRBV20-1 with TRBJ2-4, with a tentative D call TRBD2 (6 bases). Germline values: CDR1 DFQATT, CDR2 SNEGSKA (reference sequence). V was shortened by 8 bases and J by 13 bases, with 21 bases between the two germline ends. The CDR3 runs 12 residues. The CDR3 here is CSTSEGREAQYF. The DNA for the CDR3 is TGCAGTACCTCGGAGGGCCGAGAGGCCCAGTACTTC.